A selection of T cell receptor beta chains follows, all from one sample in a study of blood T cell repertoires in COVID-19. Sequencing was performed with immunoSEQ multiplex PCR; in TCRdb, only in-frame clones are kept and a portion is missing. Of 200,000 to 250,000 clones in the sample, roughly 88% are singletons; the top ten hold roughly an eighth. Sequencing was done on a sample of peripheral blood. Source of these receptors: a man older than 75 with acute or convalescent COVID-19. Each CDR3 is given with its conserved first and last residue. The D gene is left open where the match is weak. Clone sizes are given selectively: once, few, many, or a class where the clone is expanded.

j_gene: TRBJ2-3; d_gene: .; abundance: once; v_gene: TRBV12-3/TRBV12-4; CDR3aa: CASTGRERGTQYF; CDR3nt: TGTGCCAGCACTGGTCGGGAACGGGGTACGCAGTATTTT
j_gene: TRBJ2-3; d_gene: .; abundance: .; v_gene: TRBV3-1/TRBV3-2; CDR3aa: CASSQVDTDTQYF; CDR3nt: TGTGCCAGCAGCCAAGTAGACACAGATACGCAGTATTTT
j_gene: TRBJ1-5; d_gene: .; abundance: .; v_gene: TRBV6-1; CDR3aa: CASSEADSNQPQHF; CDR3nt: TGTGCCAGCAGTGAGGCGGATTCCAATCAGCCCCAGCATTTT
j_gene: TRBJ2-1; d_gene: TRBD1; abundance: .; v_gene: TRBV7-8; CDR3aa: CASSLAVSGGANSYNEQFF; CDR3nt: TGTGCCAGCAGCTTAGCCGTCTCAGGGGGTGCTAACTCCTACAATGAGCAGTTCTTC
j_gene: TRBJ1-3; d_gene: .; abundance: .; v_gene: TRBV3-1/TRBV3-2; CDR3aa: CASSQVRPGRTSSGNTIYF; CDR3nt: TGTGCCAGCAGCCAAGTTCGACCCGGACGGACTAGCTCTGGAAACACCATATATTTT
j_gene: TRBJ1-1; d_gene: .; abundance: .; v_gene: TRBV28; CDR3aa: CASSLRVSEAFF; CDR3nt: TGTGCCAGCAGTTTGAGAGTCTCTGAAGCTTTCTTT
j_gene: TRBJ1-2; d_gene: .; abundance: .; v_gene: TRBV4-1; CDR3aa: CASSPTGGNYGYTF; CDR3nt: TGCGCCAGCAGCCCCACCGGGGGGAACTATGGCTACACCTTC
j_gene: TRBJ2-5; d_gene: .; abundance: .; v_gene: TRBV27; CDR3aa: CASSFWAQETQYF; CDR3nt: TGTGCCAGCAGTTTTTGGGCTCAAGAGACCCAGTACTTC
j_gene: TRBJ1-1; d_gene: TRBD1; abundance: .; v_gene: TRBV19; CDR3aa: CASSPVGQGNTEAFF; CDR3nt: TGTGCCAGTAGTCCAGTGGGACAGGGGAACACTGAAGCTTTCTTT
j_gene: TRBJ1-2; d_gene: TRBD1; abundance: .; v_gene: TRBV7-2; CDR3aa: CASSLSASGTAYGYTF; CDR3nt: TGTGCCAGCAGCTTGAGTGCCTCCGGGACAGCCTATGGCTACACCTTC
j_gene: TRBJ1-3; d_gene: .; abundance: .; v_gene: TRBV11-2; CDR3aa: CASSPGLSGNTIYF; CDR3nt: TGTGCCAGCAGCCCAGGTCTATCTGGAAACACCATATATTTT
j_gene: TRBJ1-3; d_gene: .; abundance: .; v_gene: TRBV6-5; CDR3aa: CASSIENAGNTIYF; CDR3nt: TGTGCCAGCAGTATCGAGAACGCTGGAAACACCATATATTTT
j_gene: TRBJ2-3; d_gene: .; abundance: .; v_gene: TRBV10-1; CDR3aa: CASSAKQGTDTQYF; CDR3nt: TGCGCCAGCAGTGCGAAACAAGGCACAGATACGCAGTATTTT
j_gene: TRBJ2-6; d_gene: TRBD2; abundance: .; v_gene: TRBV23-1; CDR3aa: CASSQREWPSGANVLTF; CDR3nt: TGCGCCAGCAGTCAGCGGGAGTGGCCCTCTGGGGCCAACGTCCTGACTTTC
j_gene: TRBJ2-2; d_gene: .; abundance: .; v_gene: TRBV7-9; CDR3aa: CASIRGSLTGELFF; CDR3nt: TGTGCCAGCATCCGGGGGTCCCTCACCGGGGAGCTGTTTTTT
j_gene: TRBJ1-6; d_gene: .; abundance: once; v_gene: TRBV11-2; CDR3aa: CASSATGLPSSYNSPLHF; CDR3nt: TGTGCCAGCAGCGCCACGGGACTCCCGAGCTCCTATAATTCACCCCTCCACTTT
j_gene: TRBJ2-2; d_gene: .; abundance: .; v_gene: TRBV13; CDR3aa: CASSPTVAGELFF; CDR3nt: TGTGCCAGCAGCCCCACAGTGGCCGGGGAGCTGTTTTTT
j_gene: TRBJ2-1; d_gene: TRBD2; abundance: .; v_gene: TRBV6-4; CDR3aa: CASKDSGANNEQFF; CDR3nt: TGTGCCAGCAAAGATAGCGGGGCAAACAATGAGCAGTTCTTC
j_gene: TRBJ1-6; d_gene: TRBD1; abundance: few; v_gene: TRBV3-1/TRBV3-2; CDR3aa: CASSLGQANSPLHF; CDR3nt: TGTGCCAGCAGCCTGGGACAGGCGAATTCACCCCTCCACTTT
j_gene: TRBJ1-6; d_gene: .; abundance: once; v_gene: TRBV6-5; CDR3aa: CASSRTGLSPLHF; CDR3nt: TGTGCCAGCAGCCGTACAGGGTTATCACCCCTCCACTTT
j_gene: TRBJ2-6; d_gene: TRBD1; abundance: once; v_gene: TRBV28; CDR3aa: CASTQGAGANVLTF; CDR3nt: TGTGCCAGCACCCAGGGGGCTGGGGCCAACGTCCTGACTTTC
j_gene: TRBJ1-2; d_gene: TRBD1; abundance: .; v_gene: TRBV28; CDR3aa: CASSTTGANYGYTF; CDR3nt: TGTGCCAGCAGTACGACAGGGGCGAACTATGGCTACACCTTC
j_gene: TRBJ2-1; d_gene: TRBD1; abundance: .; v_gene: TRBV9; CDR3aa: CASSRQGEIEQFF; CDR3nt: TGTGCCAGCAGCCGACAGGGGGAAATTGAGCAGTTCTTC
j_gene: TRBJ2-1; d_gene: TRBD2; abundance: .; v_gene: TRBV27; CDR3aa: CASMRLAVYNEQFF; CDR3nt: TGTGCCAGTATGAGACTAGCGGTATACAATGAGCAGTTCTTC
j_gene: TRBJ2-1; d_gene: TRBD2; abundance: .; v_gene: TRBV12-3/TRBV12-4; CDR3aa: CASGRDSYNEQFF; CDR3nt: TGTGCCAGCGGGAGGGACTCCTACAATGAGCAGTTCTTC
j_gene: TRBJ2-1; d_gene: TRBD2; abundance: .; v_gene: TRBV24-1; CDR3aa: CATSDLGTKDNEQFF; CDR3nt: TGTGCCACCAGTGATTTGGGGACTAAAGACAATGAGCAGTTCTTC
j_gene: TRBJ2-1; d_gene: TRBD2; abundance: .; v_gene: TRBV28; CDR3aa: CASSFLAGYSEQFF; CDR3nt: TGTGCCAGCAGTTTCCTAGCGGGGTACTCTGAGCAGTTCTTC
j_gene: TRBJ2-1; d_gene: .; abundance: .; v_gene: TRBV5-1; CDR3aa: CASSLEGGSYNEQFF; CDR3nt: TGCGCCAGCAGCTTGGAGGGGGGGTCCTACAATGAGCAGTTCTTC
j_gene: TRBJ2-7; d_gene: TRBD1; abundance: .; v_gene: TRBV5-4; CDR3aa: CASSLYRGGEQYF; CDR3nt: TGTGCCAGCAGCCTATACAGGGGCGGTGAGCAGTACTTC
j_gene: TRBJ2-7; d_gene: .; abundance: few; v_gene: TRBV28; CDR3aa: CASSLSEYEQYF; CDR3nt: TGTGCCAGCAGTTTATCAGAATACGAGCAGTACTTC
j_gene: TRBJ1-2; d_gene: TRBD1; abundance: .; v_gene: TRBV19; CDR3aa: CASSILPGGLNYGYTF; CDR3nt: TGTGCCAGTAGTATCCTCCCAGGGGGCCTAAACTATGGCTACACCTTC
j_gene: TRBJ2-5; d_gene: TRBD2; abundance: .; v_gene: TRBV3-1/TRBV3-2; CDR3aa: CASSQDRTSGRETQYF; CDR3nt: TGTGCCAGCAGCCAAGATAGGACTAGCGGGAGGGAGACCCAGTACTTC
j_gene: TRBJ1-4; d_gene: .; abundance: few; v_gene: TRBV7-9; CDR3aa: CASSFGTTTTNEKLFF; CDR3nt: TGTGCCAGCAGCTTCGGGACAACCACAACTAATGAAAAACTGTTTTTT
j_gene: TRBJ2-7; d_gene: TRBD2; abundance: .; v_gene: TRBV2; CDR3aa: CASLGLAGGRGEQYF; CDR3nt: TGTGCCAGCCTTGGACTAGCGGGAGGCCGTGGCGAGCAGTACTTC
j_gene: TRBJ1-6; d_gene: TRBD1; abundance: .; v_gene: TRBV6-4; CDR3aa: CASNELPTGGDSHF; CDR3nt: TGTGCCAGCAACGAGCTCCCGACAGGGGGCGATTCCCACTTT
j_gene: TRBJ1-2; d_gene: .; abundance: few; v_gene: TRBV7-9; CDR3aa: CASSPQVSLNGYTF; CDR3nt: TGTGCCAGCAGCCCACAGGTTTCCCTAAATGGCTACACCTTC
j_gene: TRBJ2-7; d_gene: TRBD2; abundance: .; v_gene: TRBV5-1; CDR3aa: CASGPSGGTYEQYF; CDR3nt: TGCGCCAGCGGACCTAGCGGGGGAACCTACGAGCAGTACTTC
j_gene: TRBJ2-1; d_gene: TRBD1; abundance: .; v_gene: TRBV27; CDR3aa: CASSSSPGQAPFF; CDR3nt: TGTGCCAGCAGTTCCTCTCCTGGACAGGCACCGTTCTTC
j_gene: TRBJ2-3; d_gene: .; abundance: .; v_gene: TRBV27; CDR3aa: CASSLSGAPTDTQYF; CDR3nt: TGTGCCAGCAGTTTATCAGGGGCGCCCACAGATACGCAGTATTTT
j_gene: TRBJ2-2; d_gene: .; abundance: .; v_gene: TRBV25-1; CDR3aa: CASRPPGVGNTGELFF; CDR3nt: TGTGCCAGCCGTCCGCCGGGGGTCGGTAACACCGGGGAGCTGTTTTTT
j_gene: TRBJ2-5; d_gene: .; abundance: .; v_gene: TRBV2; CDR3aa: CASSNRVVQETQYF; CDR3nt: TGTGCCAGCAGTAACAGGGTCGTCCAAGAGACCCAGTACTTC
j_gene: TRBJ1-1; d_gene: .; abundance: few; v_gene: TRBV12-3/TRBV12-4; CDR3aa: CASRGTAHEAFF; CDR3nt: TGTGCCAGCCGGGGGACCGCTCATGAAGCTTTCTTT
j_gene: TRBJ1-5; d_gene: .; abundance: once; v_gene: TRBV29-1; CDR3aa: CSVGQYNQPQHF; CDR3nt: TGCAGCGTTGGACAGTACAATCAGCCCCAGCATTTT
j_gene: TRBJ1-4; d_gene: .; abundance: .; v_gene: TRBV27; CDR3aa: CASSLSGVGEKLFF; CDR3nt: TGTGCCAGCAGTTTATCAGGGGTGGGAGAAAAACTGTTTTTT
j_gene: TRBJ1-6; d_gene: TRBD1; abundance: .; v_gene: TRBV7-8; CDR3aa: CASSFLQGDSSPLHF; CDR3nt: TGTGCCAGCAGCTTTCTACAGGGGGACTCTTCACCCCTCCACTTT
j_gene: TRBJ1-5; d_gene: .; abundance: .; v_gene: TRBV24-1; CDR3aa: CATSRGGTSNQPQHF; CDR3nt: TGTGCCACCAGTCGGGGGGGGACGAGCAATCAGCCCCAGCATTTT
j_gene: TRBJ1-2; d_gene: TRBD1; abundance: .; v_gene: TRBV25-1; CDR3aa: CACGQGAVLSGYTF; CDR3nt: TGTGCCTGTGGACAGGGGGCGGTTTTAAGTGGCTACACCTTC
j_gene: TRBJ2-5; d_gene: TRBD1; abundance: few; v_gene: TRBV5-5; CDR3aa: CASSSQDRARTQYF; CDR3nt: TGTGCCAGCAGCTCACAGGACAGGGCCAGGACCCAGTACTTC
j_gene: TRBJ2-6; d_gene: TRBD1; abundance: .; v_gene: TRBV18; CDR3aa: CASSPKGQGSWAGANVLTF; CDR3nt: TGTGCCAGCTCACCTAAAGGACAGGGGAGTTGGGCTGGGGCCAACGTCCTGACTTTC
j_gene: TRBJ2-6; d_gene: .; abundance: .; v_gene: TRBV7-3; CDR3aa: CASSHNRRERLTF; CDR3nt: TGTGCCAGCAGCCACAACCGACGCGAGCGACTGACTTTC
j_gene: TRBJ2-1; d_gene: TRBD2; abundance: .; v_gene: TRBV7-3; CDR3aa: CASSLTRLAGEGDEQFF; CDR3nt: TGTGCCAGCAGCTTAACAAGGCTAGCGGGAGAGGGCGATGAGCAGTTCTTC